This T cell receptor beta chain was recovered during a study of shared clonotypes between healthy human individuals. Study-wide findings and caveats: All-four-donor shared clonotypes had higher generation probabilities than non-shared clonotypes did. For sorted subsets, rarefaction showed incomplete sequencing despite large depth.

A note on this clone: Its specificity is unknown. Different DNA sequences within this sample yield the same CDR3.

Profiled with immunoSEQ multiplex PCR; TCRdb holds only in-frame clones, not every one. The data show millions of clones, more than 90% seen once. Germline V gene lookup returns CDR1 GTSNPN and CDR2 SVGIG (reference sequence). V lost 1 base, J lost 5 bases, and 1 base stayed unmatched. The CDR3 runs to 14 residues. This chain uses TRBV30 with TRBJ1-6, with 8 nucleotides matching TRBD1. This TCR derives from a man younger than 35 in good health. Sequencing used naive CD4+ T cells sorted from blood. As to subset: CD45RA+ positively selected. CDR3 amino acids: CAWSAGQDNSPLHF. CDR3 DNA: TGTGCCTGGAGTGCGGGACAGGATAATTCACCCCTCCACTTT.